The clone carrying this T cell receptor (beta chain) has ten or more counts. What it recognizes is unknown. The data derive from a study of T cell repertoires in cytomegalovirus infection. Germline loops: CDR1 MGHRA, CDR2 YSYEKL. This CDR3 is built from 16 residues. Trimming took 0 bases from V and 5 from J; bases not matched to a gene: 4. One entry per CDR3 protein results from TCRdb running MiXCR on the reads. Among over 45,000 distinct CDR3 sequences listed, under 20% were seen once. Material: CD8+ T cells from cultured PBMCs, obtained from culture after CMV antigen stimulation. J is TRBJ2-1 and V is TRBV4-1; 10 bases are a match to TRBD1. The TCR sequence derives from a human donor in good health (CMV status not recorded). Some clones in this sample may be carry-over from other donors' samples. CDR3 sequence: CASSQDWGTGDNEQFF. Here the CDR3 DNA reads TGCGCCAGCAGCCAAGATTGGGGGACAGGGGACAATGAGCAGTTCTTC.